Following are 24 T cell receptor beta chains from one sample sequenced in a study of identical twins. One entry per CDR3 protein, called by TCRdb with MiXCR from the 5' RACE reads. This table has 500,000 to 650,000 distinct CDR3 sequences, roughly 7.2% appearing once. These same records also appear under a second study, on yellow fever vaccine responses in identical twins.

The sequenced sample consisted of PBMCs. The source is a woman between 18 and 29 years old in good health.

CDR3 sequence reads: CASSLEQDPYEQYF. The DNA of the CDR3 is TGCGCCAGCAGCTTGGAACAGGACCCTTACGAGCAGTACTTC. The rearrangement links TRBV5-1 to TRBJ2-7, with a tentative D call TRBD1 (5 bases). From germline, CDR1 is SGHRS and CDR2 YFSETQ. The CDR3 covers 14 residues. Trimming removed 0 bases from V and 4 bases from J, with 11 bases in between.

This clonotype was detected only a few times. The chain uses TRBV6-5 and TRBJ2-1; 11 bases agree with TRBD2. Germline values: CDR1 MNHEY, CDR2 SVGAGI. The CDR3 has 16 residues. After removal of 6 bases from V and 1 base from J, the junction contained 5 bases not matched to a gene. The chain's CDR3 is CASRLAGGPSYNEQFF. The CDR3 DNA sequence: TGTGCCAGCAGGTTAGCGGGAGGGCCGTCCTACAATGAGCAGTTCTTC.

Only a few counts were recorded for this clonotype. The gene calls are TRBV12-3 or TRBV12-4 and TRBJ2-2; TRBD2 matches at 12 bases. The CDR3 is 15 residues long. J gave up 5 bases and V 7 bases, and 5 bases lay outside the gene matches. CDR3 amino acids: CASKMTSGSTGELFF. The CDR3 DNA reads TGTGCCAGCAAAATGACTAGCGGGAGTACCGGGGAGCTGTTTTTT.

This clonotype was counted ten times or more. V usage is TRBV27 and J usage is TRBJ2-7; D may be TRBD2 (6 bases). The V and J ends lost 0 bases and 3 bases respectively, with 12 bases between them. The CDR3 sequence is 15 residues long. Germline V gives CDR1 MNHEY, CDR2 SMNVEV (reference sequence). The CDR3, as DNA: TGTGCCAGCAGTTTATCGATTACGGGAGACTACGAGCAGTACTTC. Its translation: CASSLSITGDYEQYF.

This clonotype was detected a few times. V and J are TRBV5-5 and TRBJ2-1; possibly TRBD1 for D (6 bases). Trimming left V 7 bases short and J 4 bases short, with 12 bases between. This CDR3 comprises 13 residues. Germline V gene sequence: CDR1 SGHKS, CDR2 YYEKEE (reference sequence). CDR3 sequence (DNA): TGTGCCAGCTGGACAGTCCTTTACAATGAGCAGTTCTTC. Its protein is CASWTVLYNEQFF.

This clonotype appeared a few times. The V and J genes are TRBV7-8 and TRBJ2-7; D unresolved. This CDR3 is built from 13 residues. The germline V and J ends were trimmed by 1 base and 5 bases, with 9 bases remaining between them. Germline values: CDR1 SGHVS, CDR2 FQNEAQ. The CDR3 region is CASSLGRVHEQYV. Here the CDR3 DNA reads TGTGCCAGCAGCTTAGGACGGGTCCACGAGCAGTACGTC.

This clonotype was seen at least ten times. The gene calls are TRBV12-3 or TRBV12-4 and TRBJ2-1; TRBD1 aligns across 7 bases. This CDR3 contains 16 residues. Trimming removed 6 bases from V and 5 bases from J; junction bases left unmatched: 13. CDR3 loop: CASRKTSGGRNNEQFF. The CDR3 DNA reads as TGTGCCAGCAGAAAGACTTCAGGGGGTCGAAACAATGAGCAGTTCTTC.

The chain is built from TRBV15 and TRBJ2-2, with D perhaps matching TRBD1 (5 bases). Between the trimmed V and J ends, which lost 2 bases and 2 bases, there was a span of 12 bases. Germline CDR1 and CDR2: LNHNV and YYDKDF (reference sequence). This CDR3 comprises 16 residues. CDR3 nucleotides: TGTGCCACCAGCAGACATTTGACAGACAACACCGGGGAGCTGTTTTTT. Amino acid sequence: CATSRHLTDNTGELFF. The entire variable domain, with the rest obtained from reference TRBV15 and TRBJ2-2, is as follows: DAMVIQNPRYQVTQFGKPVTLSCSQTLNHNVMYWYQQKSSQAPKLLFHYYDKDFNNEADTPDNFQSRRPNTSFCFLDIRSPGLGDTAMYLCATSRHLTDNTGELFFGEGSRLTVL.

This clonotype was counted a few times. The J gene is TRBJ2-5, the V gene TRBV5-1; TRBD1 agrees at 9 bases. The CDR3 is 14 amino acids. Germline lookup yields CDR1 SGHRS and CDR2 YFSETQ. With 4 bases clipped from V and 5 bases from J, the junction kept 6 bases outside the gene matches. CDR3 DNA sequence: TGCGCCAGCAGCGGGGACAGGGTAGGGGAGACCCAGTACTTC. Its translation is CASSGDRVGETQYF. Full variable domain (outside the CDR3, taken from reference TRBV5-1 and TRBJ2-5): KAGVTQTPRYLIKTRGQQVTLSCSPISGHRSVSWYQQTPGQGLQFLFEYFSETQRNKGNFPGRFSGRQFSNSRSEMNVSTLELGDSALYLCASSGDRVGETQYFGPGTRLLVL.

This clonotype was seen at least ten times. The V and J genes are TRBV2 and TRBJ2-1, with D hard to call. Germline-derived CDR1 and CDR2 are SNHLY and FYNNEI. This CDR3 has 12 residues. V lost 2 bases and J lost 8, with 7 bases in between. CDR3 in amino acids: CASSEIFDEQFF. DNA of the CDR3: TGTGCCAGCAGTGAAATCTTCGATGAGCAGTTCTTC.

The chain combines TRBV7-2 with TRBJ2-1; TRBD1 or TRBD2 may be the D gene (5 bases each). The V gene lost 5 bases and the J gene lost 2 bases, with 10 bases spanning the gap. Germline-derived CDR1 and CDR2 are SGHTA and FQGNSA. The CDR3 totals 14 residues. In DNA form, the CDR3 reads TGTGCCAGCAGCCGTATGGGACCCTACAATGAGCAGTTCTTC. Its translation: CASSRMGPYNEQFF.

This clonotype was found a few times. Here the CDR3 reads CASSVGGRLSYQETQYF. The CDR3 DNA is TGTGCCAGCAGCGTAGGCGGTCGACTATCGTACCAAGAGACCCAGTACTTC. The chain employs TRBV9 and TRBJ2-5; the D gene is possibly TRBD2 (5 bases). The V gene lost 0 bases and the J gene lost 0 bases, with 15 bases spanning the gap. The length of the CDR3 is 17 residues. Germline V gene sequence: CDR1 SGDLS, CDR2 YYNGEE. Supplemented by reference TRBV9 and TRBJ2-5, the full variable domain reads DSGVTQTPKHLITATGQRVTLRCSPRSGDLSVYWYQQSLDQGLQFLIQYYNGEERAKGNILERFSAQQFPDLHSELNLSSLELGDSALYFCASSVGGRLSYQETQYFGPGTRLLVL.

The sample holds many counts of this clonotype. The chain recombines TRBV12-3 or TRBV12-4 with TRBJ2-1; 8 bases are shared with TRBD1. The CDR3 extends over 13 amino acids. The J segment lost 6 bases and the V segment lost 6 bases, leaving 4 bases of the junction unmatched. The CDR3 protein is CASSRQGTNEQFF. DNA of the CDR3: TGTGCCAGCAGCAGACAGGGGACCAATGAGCAGTTCTTC.

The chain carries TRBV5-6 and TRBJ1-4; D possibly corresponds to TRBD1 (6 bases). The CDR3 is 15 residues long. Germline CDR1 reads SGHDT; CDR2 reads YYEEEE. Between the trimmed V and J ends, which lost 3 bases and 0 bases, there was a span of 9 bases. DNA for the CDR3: TGTGCCAGCAGCTGGTCAGGGGCAACTAATGAAAAACTGTTTTTT. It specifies CASSWSGATNEKLFF.

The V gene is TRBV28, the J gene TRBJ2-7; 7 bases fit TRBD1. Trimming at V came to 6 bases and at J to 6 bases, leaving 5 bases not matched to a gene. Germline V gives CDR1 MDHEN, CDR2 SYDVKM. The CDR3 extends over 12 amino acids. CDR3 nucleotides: TGTGCCAGCAGCCGGACAGGAGCCGAGCAGTACGTC. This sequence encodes CASSRTGAEQYV.

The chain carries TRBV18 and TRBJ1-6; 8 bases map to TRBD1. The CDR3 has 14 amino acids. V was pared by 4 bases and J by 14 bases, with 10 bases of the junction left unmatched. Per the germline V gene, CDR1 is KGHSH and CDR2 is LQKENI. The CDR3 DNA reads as TGTGCCAGCTCACTAGGAGGACAGGGAGGTTCCCTCCACTTT. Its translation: CASSLGGQGGSLHF.

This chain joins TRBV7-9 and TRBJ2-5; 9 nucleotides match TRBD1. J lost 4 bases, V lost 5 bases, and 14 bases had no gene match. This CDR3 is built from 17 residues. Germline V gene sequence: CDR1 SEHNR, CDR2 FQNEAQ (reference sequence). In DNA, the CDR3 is TGTGCCAGCAGCACAAACAGGGGGCGGTATACTCCAGAGACCCAGTACTTC. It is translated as CASSTNRGRYTPETQYF.

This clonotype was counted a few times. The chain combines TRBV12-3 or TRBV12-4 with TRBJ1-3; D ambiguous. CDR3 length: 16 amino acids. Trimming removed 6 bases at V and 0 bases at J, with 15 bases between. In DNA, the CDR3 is TGTGCCAGCAGCCTCGGGTACCTCTCCTCTGGAAACACCATATATTTT. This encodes CASSLGYLSSGNTIYF.

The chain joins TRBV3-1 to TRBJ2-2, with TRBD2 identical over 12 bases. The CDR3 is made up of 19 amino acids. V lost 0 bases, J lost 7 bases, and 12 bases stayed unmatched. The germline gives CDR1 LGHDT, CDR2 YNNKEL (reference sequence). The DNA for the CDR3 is TGTGCCAGCAGCCAAGATATCCCTAGCGGGAGGGCCGGGTACGGGGAGCTGTTTTTT. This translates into CASSQDIPSGRAGYGELFF.

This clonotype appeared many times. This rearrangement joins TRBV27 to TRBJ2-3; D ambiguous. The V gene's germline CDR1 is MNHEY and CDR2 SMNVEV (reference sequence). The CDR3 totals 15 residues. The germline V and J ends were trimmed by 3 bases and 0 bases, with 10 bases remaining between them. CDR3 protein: CASSLRLSSTDTQYF. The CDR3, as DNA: TGTGCCAGCAGTTTGCGTCTTTCTAGCACAGATACGCAGTATTTT.

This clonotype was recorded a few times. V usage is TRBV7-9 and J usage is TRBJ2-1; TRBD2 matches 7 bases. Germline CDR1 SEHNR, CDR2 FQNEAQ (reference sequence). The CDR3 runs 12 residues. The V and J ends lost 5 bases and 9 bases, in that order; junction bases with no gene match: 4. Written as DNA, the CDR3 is TGTGCCAGCAGCCGGGAGGTTGGTGAGCAGTTCTTC. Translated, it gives CASSREVGEQFF. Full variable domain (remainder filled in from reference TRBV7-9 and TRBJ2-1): DTGVSQNPRHKITKRGQNVTFRCDPISEHNRLYWYRQTLGQGPEFLTYFQNEAQLEKSRLLSDRFSAERPKGSFSTLEIQRTEQGDSAMYLCASSREVGEQFFGPGTRLTVL.

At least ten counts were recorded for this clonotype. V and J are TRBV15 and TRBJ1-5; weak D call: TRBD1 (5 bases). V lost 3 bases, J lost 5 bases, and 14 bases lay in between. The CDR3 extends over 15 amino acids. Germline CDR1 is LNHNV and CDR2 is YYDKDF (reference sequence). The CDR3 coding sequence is TGTGCCACCAGCAGGTCTCCTGGAGGGGATCAGCCCCAGCATTTT. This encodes CATSRSPGGDQPQHF.

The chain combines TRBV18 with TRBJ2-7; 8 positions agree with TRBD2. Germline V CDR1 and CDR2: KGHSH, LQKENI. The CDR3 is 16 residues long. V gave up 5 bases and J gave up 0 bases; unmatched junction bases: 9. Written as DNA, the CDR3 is TGTGCCAGCTCAGAGATCGCCGGGACTAGCTCCTACGAGCAGTACTTC. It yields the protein CASSEIAGTSSYEQYF. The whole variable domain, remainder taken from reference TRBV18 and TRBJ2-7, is NAGVMQNPRHLVRRRGQEARLRCSPMKGHSHVYWYRQLPEEGLKFMVYLQKENIIDESGMPKERFSAEFPKEGPSILRIQQVVRGDSAAYFCASSEIAGTSSYEQYFGPGTRLTVT.

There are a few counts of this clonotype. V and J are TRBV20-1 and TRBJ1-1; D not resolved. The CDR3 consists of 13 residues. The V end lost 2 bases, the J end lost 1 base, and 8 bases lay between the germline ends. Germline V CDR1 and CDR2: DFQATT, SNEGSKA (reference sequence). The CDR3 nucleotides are TGCAGTGCTAGACAGGCGGCGAACACTGAAGCTTTCTTT. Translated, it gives CSARQAANTEAFF.